This TCR beta chain was recovered during a study of CD8 T cells in Susac syndrome. With V trimmed by 4 bases and J by 0 bases, 3 bases remained unmatched. Germline loops: CDR1 MNHEY, CDR2 SMNVEV (reference sequence). The CDR3 loop spans 15 amino acids. With random hexamers, roughly 0.5 to 1 ug RNA was reverse transcribed. TCRdb re-called the immunoSEQ multiplex PCR reads with MiXCR, one entry per CDR3 protein. The sample contains around 300,000 distinct CDR3 sequences, approximately 85% of which appear only once. Only one count was recorded for this clonotype. Sequences were obtained from CD8+ T cells from PBMCs. The chain recombines TRBV27 with TRBJ1-1; the match to TRBD1 covers 9 bases. This receptor was identified in a human donor with multiple sclerosis. The CDR3: CASSSRTGVNTEAFF. The CDR3, as DNA: TGTGCCAGCAGTTCTCGGACAGGGGTGAACACTGAAGCTTTCTTT.